This record concerns one T cell receptor (beta chain) sequence. Its antigen is unknown. This specimen comes from a study of identical twins. Study results and limitations: Abundant cord blood beta clonotypes carried fewer insertions; memory repertoires showed none.

cDNA molecules carried unique molecular identifiers, and template switching added a universal primer site. TCRdb independently ran MiXCR on the 5' RACE reads; one entry per CDR3 protein. Counted here are around 960,000 distinct CDR3 sequences, 9% to 15% occurring once; the ten biggest clones make up around 1.6%. V shed 1 base and J 6 bases; nucleotides not matched to a gene: 6. The CDR3 contains 15 residues. Germline CDR1 DFQATT, CDR2 SNEGSKA (reference sequence). The same data also contributed to another study, on yellow fever vaccine responses in identical twins.

The V and J genes are TRBV20-1 and TRBJ2-1, with 10 nucleotides matching TRBD2. Sequenced material: PBMCs. The receptor was derived from a woman aged 18-29 years in good health. The CDR3 bases are TGCAGTGCTAGAGCCGGGACTAGCGTCTCCAATGAGCAGTTCTTC. It is translated as CSARAGTSVSNEQFF.